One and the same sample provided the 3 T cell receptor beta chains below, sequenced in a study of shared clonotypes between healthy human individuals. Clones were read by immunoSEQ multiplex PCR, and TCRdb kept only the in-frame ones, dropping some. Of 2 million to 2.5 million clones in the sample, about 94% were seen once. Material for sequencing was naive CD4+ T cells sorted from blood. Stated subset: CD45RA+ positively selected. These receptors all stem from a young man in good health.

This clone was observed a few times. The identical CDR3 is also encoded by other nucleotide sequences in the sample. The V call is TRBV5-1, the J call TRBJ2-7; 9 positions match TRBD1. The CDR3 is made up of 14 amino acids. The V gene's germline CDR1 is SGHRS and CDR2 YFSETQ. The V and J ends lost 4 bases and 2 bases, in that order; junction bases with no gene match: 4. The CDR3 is CASSTGQGPYEQYF. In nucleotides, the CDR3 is TGCGCCAGCAGCACGGGACAGGGCCCCTACGAGCAGTACTTC.

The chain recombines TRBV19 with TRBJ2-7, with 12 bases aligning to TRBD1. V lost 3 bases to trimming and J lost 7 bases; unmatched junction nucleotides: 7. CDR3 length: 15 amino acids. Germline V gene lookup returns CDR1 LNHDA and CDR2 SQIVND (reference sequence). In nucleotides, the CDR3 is TGTGCCAGTAGTATTCCGGGACAGGGGGCAAAAGAGCAGTACTTC. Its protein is CASSIPGQGAKEQYF.

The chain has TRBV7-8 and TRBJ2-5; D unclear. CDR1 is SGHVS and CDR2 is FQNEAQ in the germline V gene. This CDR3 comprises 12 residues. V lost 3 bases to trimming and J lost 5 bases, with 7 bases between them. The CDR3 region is CASSLTRETQYF. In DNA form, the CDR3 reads TGTGCCAGCAGCTTGACGCGGGAGACCCAGTACTTC.